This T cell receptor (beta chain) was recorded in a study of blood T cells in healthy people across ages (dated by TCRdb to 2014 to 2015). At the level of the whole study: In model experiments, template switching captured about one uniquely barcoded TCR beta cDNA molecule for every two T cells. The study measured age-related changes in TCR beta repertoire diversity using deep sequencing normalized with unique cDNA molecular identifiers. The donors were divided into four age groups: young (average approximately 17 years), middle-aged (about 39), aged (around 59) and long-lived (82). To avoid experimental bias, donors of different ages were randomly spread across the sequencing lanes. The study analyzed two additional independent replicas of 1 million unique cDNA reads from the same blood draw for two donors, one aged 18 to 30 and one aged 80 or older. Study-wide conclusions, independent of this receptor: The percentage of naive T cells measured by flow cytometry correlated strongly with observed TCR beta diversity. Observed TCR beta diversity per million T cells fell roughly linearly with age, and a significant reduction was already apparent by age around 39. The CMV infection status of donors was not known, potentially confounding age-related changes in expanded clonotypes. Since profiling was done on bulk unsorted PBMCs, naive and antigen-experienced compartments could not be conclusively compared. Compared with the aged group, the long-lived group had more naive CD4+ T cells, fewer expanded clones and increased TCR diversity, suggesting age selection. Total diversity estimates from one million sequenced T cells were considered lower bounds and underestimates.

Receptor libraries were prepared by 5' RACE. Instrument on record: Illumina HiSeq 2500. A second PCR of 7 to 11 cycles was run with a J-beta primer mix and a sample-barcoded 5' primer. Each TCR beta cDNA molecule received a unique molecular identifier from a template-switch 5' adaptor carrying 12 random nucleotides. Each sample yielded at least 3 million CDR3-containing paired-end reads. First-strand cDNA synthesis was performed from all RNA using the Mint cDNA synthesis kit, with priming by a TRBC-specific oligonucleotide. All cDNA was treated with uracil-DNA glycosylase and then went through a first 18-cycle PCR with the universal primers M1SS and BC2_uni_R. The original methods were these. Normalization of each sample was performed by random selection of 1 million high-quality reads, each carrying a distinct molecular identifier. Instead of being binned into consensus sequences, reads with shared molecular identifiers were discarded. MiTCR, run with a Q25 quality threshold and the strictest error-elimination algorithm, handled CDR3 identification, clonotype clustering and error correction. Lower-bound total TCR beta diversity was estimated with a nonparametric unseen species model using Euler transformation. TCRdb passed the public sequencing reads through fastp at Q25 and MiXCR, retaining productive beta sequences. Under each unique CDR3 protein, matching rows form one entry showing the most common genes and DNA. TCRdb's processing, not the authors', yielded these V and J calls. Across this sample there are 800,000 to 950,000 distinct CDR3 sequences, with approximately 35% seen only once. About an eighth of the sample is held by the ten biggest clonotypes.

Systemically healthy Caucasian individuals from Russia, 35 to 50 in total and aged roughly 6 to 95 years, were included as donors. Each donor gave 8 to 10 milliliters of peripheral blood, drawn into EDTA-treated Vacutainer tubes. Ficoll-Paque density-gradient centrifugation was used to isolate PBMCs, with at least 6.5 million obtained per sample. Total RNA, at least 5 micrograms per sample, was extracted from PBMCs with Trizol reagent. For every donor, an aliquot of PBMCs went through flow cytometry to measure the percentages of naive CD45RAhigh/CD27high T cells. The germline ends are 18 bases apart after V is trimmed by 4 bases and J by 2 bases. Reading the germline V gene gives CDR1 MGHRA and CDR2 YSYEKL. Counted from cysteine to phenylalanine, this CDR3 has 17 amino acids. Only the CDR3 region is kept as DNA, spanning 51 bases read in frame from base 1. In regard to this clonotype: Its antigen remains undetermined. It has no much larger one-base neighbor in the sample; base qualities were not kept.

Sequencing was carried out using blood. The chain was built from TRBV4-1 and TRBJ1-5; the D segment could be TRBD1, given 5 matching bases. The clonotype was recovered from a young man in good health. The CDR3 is CASSPGFGGTGNQPQHF. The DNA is TGCGCCAGCAGCCCTGGCTTTGGGGGGACGGGCAATCAGCCCCAGCATTTT.